A selection of T cell receptor beta chains follows, all from one sample in a study of blood T cell repertoires in COVID-19. Data came from immunoSEQ multiplex PCR; TCRdb stores just in-frame clones and leaves some out. The sample holds roughly 64,000 clones, just over 85% seen once. Sequenced: peripheral blood. These TCRs come from a middle-aged man with active COVID-19. Each CDR3 is given with its conserved first and last residue. The order of the fields is J gene, D gene, V gene, clone size, CDR3 protein, CDR3 DNA. The D gene is left open where the match is weak. A row's size may be missing; if present it is once, few, many or a size class.

J: TRBJ1-1
D: NA
V: TRBV11-1
size: NA
CDR3: CASSSTGLNTEAFF
DNA: TGTGCCAGCAGCTCTACAGGGCTTAACACTGAAGCTTTCTTT

J: TRBJ2-7
D: NA
V: TRBV6-1
size: NA
CDR3: CASSEVGRGYEQYF
DNA: TGTGCCAGCAGTGAAGTTGGCAGGGGCTACGAGCAGTACTTC

J: TRBJ2-5
D: NA
V: TRBV27
size: NA
CDR3: CASSFTRGETQYF
DNA: TGTGCCAGCAGTTTCACCAGGGGTGAGACCCAGTACTTC

J: TRBJ1-2
D: NA
V: TRBV6-5
size: NA
CDR3: CASSPRGADSKGYTF
DNA: TGTGCCAGCAGCCCCCGGGGAGCGGACTCGAAGGGCTACACCTTC

J: TRBJ2-7
D: TRBD2
V: TRBV11-3
size: NA
CDR3: CASSPASGAYEQYF
DNA: TGTGCCAGCAGCCCAGCTAGCGGCGCCTACGAGCAGTACTTC

J: TRBJ1-2
D: NA
V: TRBV10-1
size: NA
CDR3: CASRAWGGPYGYTF
DNA: TGCGCCAGCAGAGCTTGGGGAGGGCCGTATGGCTACACCTTC

J: TRBJ2-5
D: TRBD2
V: TRBV9
size: NA
CDR3: CASSPWGTSGDTQETQYF
DNA: TGTGCCAGCAGCCCCTGGGGGACTAGCGGGGACACCCAAGAGACCCAGTACTTC

J: TRBJ2-3
D: TRBD1
V: TRBV24-1
size: NA
CDR3: CATSVTGGDTQYF
DNA: TGTGCCACCAGTGTGACAGGGGGAGATACGCAGTATTTT

J: TRBJ2-3
D: TRBD2
V: TRBV4-1
size: NA
CDR3: CASRPTSGLDTQYF
DNA: TGCGCCAGCAGACCGACTAGCGGACTAGATACGCAGTATTTT

J: TRBJ2-2
D: NA
V: TRBV29-1
size: NA
CDR3: CSVEDRSRTNTGELFF
DNA: TGCAGCGTTGAAGATCGGTCTAGAACGAACACCGGGGAGCTGTTTTTT

J: TRBJ2-5
D: TRBD2
V: TRBV10-1
size: NA
CDR3: CASSEVASGIHQYF
DNA: TGCGCCAGCAGTGAGGTGGCTAGCGGGATTCACCAGTACTTC

J: TRBJ1-4
D: TRBD1
V: TRBV28
size: NA
CDR3: CASSLRQTGGAREKLFF
DNA: TGTGCCAGCAGTTTACGCCAAACAGGGGGCGCAAGGGAAAAACTGTTTTTT

J: TRBJ1-2
D: NA
V: TRBV14
size: once
CDR3: CASSQDFSMAYGYTF
DNA: TGTGCCAGCAGCCAAGATTTTTCGATGGCCTATGGCTACACCTTC

J: TRBJ2-6
D: TRBD2
V: TRBV5-5
size: few
CDR3: CASSSGTSGPSSGANVLTF
DNA: TGTGCCAGCAGCTCCGGGACTAGCGGGCCGTCCTCTGGGGCCAACGTCCTGACTTTC

J: TRBJ1-3
D: NA
V: TRBV24-1
size: NA
CDR3: CATSDYQGDTIYF
DNA: TGTGCCACCAGTGATTATCAGGGTGACACCATATATTTT

J: TRBJ2-7
D: NA
V: TRBV19
size: NA
CDR3: CASEGEKLREQYF
DNA: TGTGCCAGCGAGGGGGAGAAACTACGCGAGCAGTACTTC

J: TRBJ1-6
D: NA
V: TRBV25-1
size: NA
CDR3: CASSPRGGLESPLHF
DNA: TGTGCCAGCAGTCCAAGGGGAGGGTTGGAATCACCCCTCCACTTT

J: TRBJ2-2
D: NA
V: TRBV6-2/TRBV6-3
size: NA
CDR3: CASSYSSGHFNTGELFF
DNA: TGTGCCAGCAGTTACAGTTCAGGACACTTTAACACCGGGGAGCTGTTTTTT

J: TRBJ2-3
D: NA
V: TRBV5-4
size: NA
CDR3: CAMETVADTQYF
DNA: TGTGCCATGGAGACAGTAGCAGATACGCAGTATTTT

J: TRBJ1-2
D: NA
V: TRBV30
size: NA
CDR3: CAWTGVGYGYTF
DNA: TGTGCCTGGACAGGGGTAGGGTATGGCTACACCTTC

J: TRBJ2-7
D: TRBD1
V: TRBV6-5
size: NA
CDR3: CASRGQGTYEQYF
DNA: TGTGCCAGCAGGGGACAGGGCACCTACGAGCAGTACTTC

J: TRBJ2-3
D: NA
V: TRBV19
size: NA
CDR3: CASSIEAGLVDTQYF
DNA: TGTGCCAGTAGTATTGAGGCGGGCCTGGTCGATACGCAGTATTTT

J: TRBJ2-7
D: TRBD1
V: TRBV7-2
size: NA
CDR3: CASSSPGQGFYEQYF
DNA: TGTGCCAGCAGCTCTCCGGGACAGGGCTTCTACGAGCAGTACTTC

J: TRBJ2-7
D: TRBD1
V: TRBV19
size: NA
CDR3: CASSRPGQSYEQYF
DNA: TGTGCCAGTAGTAGACCGGGACAGTCCTACGAGCAGTACTTC

J: TRBJ2-7
D: TRBD1
V: TRBV6-4
size: NA
CDR3: CASSGSPRRDRRSYEQYF
DNA: TGTGCCAGCAGTGGGTCCCCTAGACGGGACAGGAGATCCTACGAGCAGTACTTC

J: TRBJ2-3
D: TRBD2
V: TRBV6-6
size: NA
CDR3: CASRIAGEYADTQYF
DNA: TGTGCCAGCCGCATAGCGGGAGAGTATGCAGATACGCAGTATTTT

J: TRBJ1-5
D: NA
V: TRBV19
size: few
CDR3: CASSMADGQPQHF
DNA: TGTGCCAGTAGTATGGCGGATGGCCAGCCCCAGCATTTT

J: TRBJ2-2
D: TRBD2
V: TRBV28
size: NA
CDR3: CASSGGLAGAETGELFF
DNA: TGTGCCAGCAGTGGGGGACTAGCGGGGGCGGAAACCGGGGAGCTGTTTTTT

J: TRBJ1-5
D: TRBD1
V: TRBV10-3
size: NA
CDR3: CAISAGQGRNQPQHF
DNA: TGTGCCATCAGTGCCGGACAGGGCCGCAATCAGCCCCAGCATTTT

J: TRBJ1-1
D: TRBD1
V: TRBV7-6
size: NA
CDR3: CASSSGGAGTEAFF
DNA: TGTGCCAGCAGCTCAGGGGGCGCAGGGACTGAAGCTTTCTTT

J: TRBJ2-1
D: NA
V: TRBV7-3
size: NA
CDR3: CASSLEPRNEQFF
DNA: TGTGCCAGCAGCTTAGAGCCCCGCAATGAGCAGTTCTTC

J: TRBJ1-2
D: NA
V: TRBV5-1
size: NA
CDR3: CASSLGGSNYGYTF
DNA: TGCGCCAGCAGCTTGGGAGGGTCTAACTATGGCTACACCTTC

J: TRBJ2-5
D: TRBD2
V: TRBV2
size: NA
CDR3: CASSGLAGGPETQYF
DNA: TGTGCCAGCTCCGGACTAGCGGGGGGCCCTGAGACCCAGTACTTC

J: TRBJ1-6
D: NA
V: TRBV7-2
size: NA
CDR3: CASSLATRVVNSPLHF
DNA: TGTGCCAGCAGCTTAGCTACCAGGGTCGTAAATTCACCCCTCCACTTT

J: TRBJ2-1
D: NA
V: TRBV6-1
size: NA
CDR3: CASSAQMGHLYNEQFF
DNA: TGTGCCAGCAGTGCCCAAATGGGCCACCTCTACAATGAGCAGTTCTTC

J: TRBJ1-6
D: NA
V: TRBV6-5
size: NA
CDR3: CASRHLSSYNSPLHF
DNA: TGTGCCAGCCGTCACCTAAGCTCCTATAATTCACCCCTCCACTTT

J: TRBJ2-1
D: TRBD2
V: TRBV11-3
size: NA
CDR3: CASSFSTSGDNEQFF
DNA: TGTGCCAGCAGCTTCTCGACTAGCGGGGACAATGAGCAGTTCTTC

J: TRBJ2-3
D: TRBD2
V: TRBV6-5
size: NA
CDR3: CASNPDSGAGGTQYF
DNA: TGTGCCAGCAATCCAGACAGCGGGGCGGGGGGTACGCAGTATTTT

J: TRBJ2-7
D: TRBD2
V: TRBV2
size: NA
CDR3: CASTPRSGGNYEQYF
DNA: TGTGCCAGCACCCCTCGGTCGGGGGGGAATTACGAGCAGTACTTC

J: TRBJ2-3
D: TRBD1
V: TRBV15
size: NA
CDR3: CATSRDRSDTQYF
DNA: TGTGCCACCAGCCGGGACAGGTCAGATACGCAGTATTTT

J: TRBJ2-1
D: TRBD2
V: TRBV6-6
size: NA
CDR3: CASSSWTSSYNEQFF
DNA: TGTGCCAGCAGTTCGTGGACTAGCTCCTACAATGAGCAGTTCTTC

J: TRBJ1-1
D: NA
V: TRBV10-2
size: NA
CDR3: CASSERGLNTEAFF
DNA: TGCGCCAGCAGTGAGAGGGGCTTGAACACTGAAGCTTTCTTT

J: TRBJ2-7
D: TRBD1
V: TRBV18
size: NA
CDR3: CASSPLDRGTDEQYF
DNA: TGTGCCAGCTCACCACTCGACAGGGGTACTGACGAGCAGTACTTC

J: TRBJ1-2
D: TRBD1
V: TRBV9
size: few
CDR3: CASSVDQGDGYTF
DNA: TGTGCCAGCAGCGTAGACCAGGGGGATGGCTACACCTTC

J: TRBJ1-1
D: TRBD1
V: TRBV10-1
size: once
CDR3: CATRQGLNTEAFF
DNA: TGCGCCACCAGACAGGGTTTGAACACTGAAGCTTTCTTT

J: TRBJ2-1
D: NA
V: TRBV5-6
size: NA
CDR3: CASSLQHRERSGEQFF
DNA: TGTGCCAGCAGCTTGCAGCACAGGGAAAGATCGGGTGAGCAGTTCTTC

J: TRBJ2-7
D: TRBD2
V: TRBV19
size: NA
CDR3: CASSSGRDAYEQYF
DNA: TGTGCCAGTAGTAGCGGGAGGGACGCCTACGAGCAGTACTTC

J: TRBJ1-1
D: NA
V: TRBV3-1/TRBV3-2
size: NA
CDR3: CASSQAPLNTEAFF
DNA: TGTGCCAGCAGCCAAGCCCCATTGAACACTGAAGCTTTCTTT

J: TRBJ2-2
D: TRBD2
V: TRBV4-1
size: NA
CDR3: CASSQGLAGAGELFF
DNA: TGCGCCAGCAGCCAAGGTCTAGCGGGAGCCGGGGAGCTGTTTTTT

J: TRBJ2-3
D: TRBD2
V: TRBV5-1
size: NA
CDR3: CASSRDYPTDTQYF
DNA: TGCGCCAGCAGCCGGGACTACCCCACAGATACGCAGTATTTT

J: TRBJ2-3
D: NA
V: TRBV5-1
size: once
CDR3: CASRTGTPSTDTQYF
DNA: TGCGCCAGCAGAACCGGGACTCCTAGCACAGATACGCAGTATTTT

J: TRBJ2-3
D: TRBD2
V: TRBV5-1
size: NA
CDR3: CASSTEAGATDTQYF
DNA: TGCGCCAGCTCCACCGAGGCGGGAGCCACAGATACGCAGTATTTT

J: TRBJ1-5
D: TRBD1
V: TRBV28
size: NA
CDR3: CASRPGQAVSNQPQHF
DNA: TGTGCCAGCAGACCGGGACAGGCCGTGAGTAATCAGCCCCAGCATTTT

J: TRBJ2-1
D: NA
V: TRBV6-4
size: NA
CDR3: CASSRLGRGSYNEQFF
DNA: TGTGCCAGCTCCCGACTGGGGAGAGGTTCCTACAATGAGCAGTTCTTC

J: TRBJ2-1
D: TRBD2
V: TRBV28
size: NA
CDR3: CASTAGGRVHNEQFF
DNA: TGTGCCAGCACGGCCGGGGGGAGGGTCCACAATGAGCAGTTCTTC